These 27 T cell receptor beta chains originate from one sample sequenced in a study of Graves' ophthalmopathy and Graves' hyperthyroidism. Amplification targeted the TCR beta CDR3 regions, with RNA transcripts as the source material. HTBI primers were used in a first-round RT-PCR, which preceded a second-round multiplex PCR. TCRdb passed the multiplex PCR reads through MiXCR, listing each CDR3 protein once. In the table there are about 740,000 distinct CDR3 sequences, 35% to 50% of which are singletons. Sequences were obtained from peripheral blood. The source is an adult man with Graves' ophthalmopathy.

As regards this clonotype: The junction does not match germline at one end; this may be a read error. This CDR3 is CAGSDRGYEQYF. CDR3 sequence (DNA): TGTGCCGGCAGCGACAGGGGCTACGAGCAGTACTTC. The chain carries TRBV6-5 and TRBJ2-7, with 8 nucleotides matching TRBD1. The length of the CDR3 is 12 residues. Germline lookup yields CDR1 MNHEY and CDR2 SVGAGI.

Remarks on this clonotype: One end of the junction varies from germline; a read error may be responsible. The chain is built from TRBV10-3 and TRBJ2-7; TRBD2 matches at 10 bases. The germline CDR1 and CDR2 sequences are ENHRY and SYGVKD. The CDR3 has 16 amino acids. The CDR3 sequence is CASSYSYSGRVYEQYF. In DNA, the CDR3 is TGTGCCAGCAGTTATTCTTACAGCGGGAGGGTCTACGAGCAGTACTTC.

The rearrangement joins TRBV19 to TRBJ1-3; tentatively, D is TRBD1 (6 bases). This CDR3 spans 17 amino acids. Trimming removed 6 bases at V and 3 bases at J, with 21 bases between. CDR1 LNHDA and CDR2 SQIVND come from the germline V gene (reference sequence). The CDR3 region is CASSDRGLISLGNTIYF. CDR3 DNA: TGTGCCAGTAGCGATCGGGGGCTGATATCTCTTGGAAACACCATATATTTT. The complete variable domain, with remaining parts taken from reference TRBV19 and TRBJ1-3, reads DGGITQSPKYLFRKEGQNVTLSCEQNLNHDAMYWYRQDPGQGLRLIYYSQIVNDFQKGDIAEGYSVSREKKESFPLTVTSAQKNPTAFYLCASSDRGLISLGNTIYFGEGSWLTVV.

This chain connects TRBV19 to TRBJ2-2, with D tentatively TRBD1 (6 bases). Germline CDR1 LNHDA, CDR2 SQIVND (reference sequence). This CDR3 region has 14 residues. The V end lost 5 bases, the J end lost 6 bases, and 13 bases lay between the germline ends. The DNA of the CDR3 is TGTGCCAGTAGTGTCGACAGGCGGGCCGGGGAGCTGTTTTTT. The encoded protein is CASSVDRRAGELFF.

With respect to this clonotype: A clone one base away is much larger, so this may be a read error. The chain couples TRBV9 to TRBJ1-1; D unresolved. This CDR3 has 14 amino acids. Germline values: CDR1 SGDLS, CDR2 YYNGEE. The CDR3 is CAGSVEPGNTEAFF. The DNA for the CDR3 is TGTGCCGGCAGCGTAGAGCCAGGAAACACTGAAGCTTTCTTT. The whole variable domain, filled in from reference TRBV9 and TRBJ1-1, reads DSGVTQTPKHLITATGQRVTLRCSPRSGDLSVYWYQQSLDQGLQFLIQYYNGEERAKGNILERFSAQQFPDLHSELNLSSLELGDSALYFCAGSVEPGNTEAFFGQGTRLTVV.

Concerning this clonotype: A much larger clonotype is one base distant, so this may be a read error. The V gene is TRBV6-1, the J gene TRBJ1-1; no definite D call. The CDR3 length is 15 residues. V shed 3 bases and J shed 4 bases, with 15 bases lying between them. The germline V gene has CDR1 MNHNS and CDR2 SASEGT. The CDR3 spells CASSDSGWAGTEAFF. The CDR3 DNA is TGTGCCAGCAGTGACTCGGGGTGGGCGGGCACTGAAGCTTTCTTT.

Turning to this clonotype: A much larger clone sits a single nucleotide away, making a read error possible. CDR3 residues: CASGITQGTEQYF. In nucleotides, the CDR3 is TGCGCCAGCGGCATAACACAGGGAACCGAGCAGTACTTC. The chain couples TRBV25-1 to TRBJ2-7; maybe TRBD1 (6 bases). Germline lookup yields CDR1 MGHDK and CDR2 SYGVNS. This CDR3 contains 13 residues.

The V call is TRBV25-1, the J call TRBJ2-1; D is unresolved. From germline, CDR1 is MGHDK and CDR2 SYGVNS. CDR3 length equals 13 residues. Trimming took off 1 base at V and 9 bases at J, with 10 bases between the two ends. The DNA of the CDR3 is TGTGCCAGCAGTGAATTTGGGGTCGGTGAGCAGTTCTTC. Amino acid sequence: CASSEFGVGEQFF.

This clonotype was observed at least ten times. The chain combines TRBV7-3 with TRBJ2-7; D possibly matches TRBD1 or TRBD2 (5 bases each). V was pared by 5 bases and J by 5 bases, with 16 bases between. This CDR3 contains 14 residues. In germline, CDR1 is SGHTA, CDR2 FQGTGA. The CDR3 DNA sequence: TGTGCCAGCAGCCCGTCCAATCAGGGACACGAGCAGTACTTC. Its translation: CASSPSNQGHEQYF.

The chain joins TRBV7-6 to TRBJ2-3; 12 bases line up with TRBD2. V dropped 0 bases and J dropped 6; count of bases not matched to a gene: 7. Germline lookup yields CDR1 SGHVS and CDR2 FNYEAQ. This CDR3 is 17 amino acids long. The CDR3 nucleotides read TGTGCCAGCAGCTTAGCCCTAGCGGGAGGGCTGGGGGATACGCAGTATTTT. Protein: CASSLALAGGLGDTQYF.

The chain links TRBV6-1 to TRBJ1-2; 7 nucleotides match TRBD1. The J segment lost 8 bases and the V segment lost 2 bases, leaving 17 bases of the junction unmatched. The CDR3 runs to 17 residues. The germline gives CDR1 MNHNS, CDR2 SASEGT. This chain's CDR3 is CASSETRTGRGVKGYTF. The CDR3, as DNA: TGTGCCAGCAGTGAAACCCGGACAGGACGCGGGGTGAAGGGCTACACCTTC.

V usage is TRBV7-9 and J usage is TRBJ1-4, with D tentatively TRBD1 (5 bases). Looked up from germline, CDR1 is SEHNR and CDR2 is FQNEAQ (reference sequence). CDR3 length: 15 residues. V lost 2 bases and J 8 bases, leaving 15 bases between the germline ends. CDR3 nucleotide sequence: TGTGCCAGCAGCTTAATAGCCGGGGAGGGGGAAAAACTGTTTTTT. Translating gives CASSLIAGEGEKLFF.

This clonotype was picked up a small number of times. The CDR3 loop is CASSPRSTGDEQYF. DNA for the CDR3: TGTGCCAGCAGCCCGCGTTCGACAGGGGACGAGCAGTACTTC. This chain joins TRBV25-1 and TRBJ2-7, with 8 bases lining up with TRBD1. This CDR3 contains 14 residues. Germline CDR1 reads MGHDK; CDR2 reads SYGVNS. Unmatched junction bases numbered 9, after V lost 6 bases and J lost 5 bases.

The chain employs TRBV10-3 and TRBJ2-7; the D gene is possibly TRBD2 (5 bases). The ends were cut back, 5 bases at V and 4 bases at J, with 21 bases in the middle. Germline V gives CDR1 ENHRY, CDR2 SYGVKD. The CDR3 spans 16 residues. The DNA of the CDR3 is TGTGCCATCAGTTACTCCACCGGGATCATCGGGTACGAGCAGTACTTC. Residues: CAISYSTGIIGYEQYF.

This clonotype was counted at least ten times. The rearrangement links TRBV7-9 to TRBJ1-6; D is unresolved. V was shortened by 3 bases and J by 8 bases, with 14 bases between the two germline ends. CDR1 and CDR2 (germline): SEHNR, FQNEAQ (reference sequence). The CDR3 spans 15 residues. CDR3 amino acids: CASSLTPSSDSPLHF. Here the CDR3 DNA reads TGTGCCAGCAGCTTGACACCATCCTCGGATTCACCCCTCCACTTT.

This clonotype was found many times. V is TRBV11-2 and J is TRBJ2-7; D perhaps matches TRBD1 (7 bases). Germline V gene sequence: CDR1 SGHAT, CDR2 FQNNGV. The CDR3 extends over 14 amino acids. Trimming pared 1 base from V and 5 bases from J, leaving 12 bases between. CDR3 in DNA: TGTGCCAGCAGCTTAGTCGCAGGGGGGCACGAGCAGTACTTC. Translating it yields CASSLVAGGHEQYF.

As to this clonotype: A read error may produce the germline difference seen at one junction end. The CDR3 sequence: CASSDASGRGIYEQYF. DNA of the CDR3: TGTGCCAGCAGTGACGCTAGCGGGAGGGGTATATACGAGCAGTACTTC. The chain employs TRBV5-1 and TRBJ2-7; TRBD2 matches at 12 bases. This CDR3 is built from 16 residues. Germline V lookup: CDR1 SGHRS, CDR2 YFSETQ.

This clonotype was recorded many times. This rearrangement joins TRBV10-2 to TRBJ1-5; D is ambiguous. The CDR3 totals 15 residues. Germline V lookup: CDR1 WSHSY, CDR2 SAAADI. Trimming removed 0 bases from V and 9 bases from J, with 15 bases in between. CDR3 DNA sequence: TGCGCCAGCAGTGAGTCGCCGTCACCAGGTCGGCCCCAGCATTTT. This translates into CASSESPSPGRPQHF.

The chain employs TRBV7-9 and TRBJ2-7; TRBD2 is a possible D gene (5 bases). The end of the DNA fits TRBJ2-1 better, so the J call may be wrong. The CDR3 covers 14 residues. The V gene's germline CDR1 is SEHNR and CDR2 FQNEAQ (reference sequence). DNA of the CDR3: TGTGCCAGCAGCTTTTCCGGGATGCCCTACGAGCAGTTCTTC. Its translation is CASSFSGMPYEQFF.

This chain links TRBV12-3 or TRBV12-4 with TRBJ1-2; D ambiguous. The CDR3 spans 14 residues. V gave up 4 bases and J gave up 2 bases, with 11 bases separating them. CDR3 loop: CASSSFKSNYGYTF. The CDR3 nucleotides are TGTGCCAGCAGTTCGTTTAAGTCGAACTATGGCTACACCTTC.

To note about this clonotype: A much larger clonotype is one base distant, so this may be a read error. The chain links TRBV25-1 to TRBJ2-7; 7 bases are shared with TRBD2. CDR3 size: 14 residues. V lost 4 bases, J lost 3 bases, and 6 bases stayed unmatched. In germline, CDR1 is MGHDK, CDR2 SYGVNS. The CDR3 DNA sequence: TGTGCCAGCAGTGCCGCGGGGGACGGCTACGAGCAGTACTTC. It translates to CASSAAGDGYEQYF.

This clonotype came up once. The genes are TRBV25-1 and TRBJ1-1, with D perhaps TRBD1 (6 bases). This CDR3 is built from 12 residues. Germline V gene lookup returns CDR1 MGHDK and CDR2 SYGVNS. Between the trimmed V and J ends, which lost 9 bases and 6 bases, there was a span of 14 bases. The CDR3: CASDTGLSEAFF. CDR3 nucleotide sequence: TGTGCCAGTGATACAGGGTTGTCTGAAGCTTTCTTT. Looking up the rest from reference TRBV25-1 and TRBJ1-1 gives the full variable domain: EADIYQTPRYLVIGTGKKITLECSQTMGHDKMYWYQQDPGMELHLIHYSYGVNSTEKGDLSSESTVSRIRTEHFPLTLESARPSHTSQYLCASDTGLSEAFFGQGTRLTVV.

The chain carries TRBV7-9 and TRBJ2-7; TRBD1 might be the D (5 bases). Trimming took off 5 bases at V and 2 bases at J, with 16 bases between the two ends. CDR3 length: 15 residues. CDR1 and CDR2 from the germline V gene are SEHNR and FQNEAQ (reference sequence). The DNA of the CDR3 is TGTGCCAGCAGCCCCGTCCAGGGTCCGGCCTACGAGCAGTACTTC. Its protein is CASSPVQGPAYEQYF. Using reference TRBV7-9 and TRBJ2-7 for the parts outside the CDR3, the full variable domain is DTGVSQNPRHKITKRGQNVTFRCDPISEHNRLYWYRQTLGQGPEFLTYFQNEAQLEKSRLLSDRFSAERPKGSFSTLEIQRTEQGDSAMYLCASSPVQGPAYEQYFGPGTRLTVT.

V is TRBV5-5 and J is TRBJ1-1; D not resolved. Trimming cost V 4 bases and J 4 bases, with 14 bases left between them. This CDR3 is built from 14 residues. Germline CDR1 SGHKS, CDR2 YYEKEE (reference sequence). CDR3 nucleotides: TGTGCCAGCAGCCAAGGACCGGGCCTCACTGAAGCTTTCTTT. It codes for CASSQGPGLTEAFF. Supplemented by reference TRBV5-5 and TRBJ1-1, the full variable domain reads DAGVTQSPTHLIKTRGQQVTLRCSPISGHKSVSWYQQVLGQGPQFIFQYYEKEERGRGNFPDRFSARQFPNYSSELNVNALLLGDSALYLCASSQGPGLTEAFFGQGTRLTVV.

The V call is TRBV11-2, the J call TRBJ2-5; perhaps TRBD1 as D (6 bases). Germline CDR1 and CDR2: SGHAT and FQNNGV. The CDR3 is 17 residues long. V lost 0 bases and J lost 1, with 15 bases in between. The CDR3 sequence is CASSLDSSDRLQETQYF. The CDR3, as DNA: TGTGCCAGCAGCTTAGATTCCTCGGACAGACTCCAAGAGACCCAGTACTTC. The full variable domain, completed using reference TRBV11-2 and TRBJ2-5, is EAGVAQSPRYKIIEKRQSVAFWCNPISGHATLYWYQQILGQGPKLLIQFQNNGVVDDSQLPKDRFSAERLKGVDSTLKIQPAKLEDSAVYLCASSLDSSDRLQETQYFGPGTRLLVL.

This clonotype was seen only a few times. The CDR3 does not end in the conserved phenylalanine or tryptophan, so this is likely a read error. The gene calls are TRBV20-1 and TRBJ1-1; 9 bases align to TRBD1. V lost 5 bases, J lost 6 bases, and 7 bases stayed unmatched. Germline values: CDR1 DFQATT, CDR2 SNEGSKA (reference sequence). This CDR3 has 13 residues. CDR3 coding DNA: TGCAGTGCTCCAGCGGACAGGGGAGCTGAAGCTTTCCTT. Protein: CSAPADRGAEAFL.

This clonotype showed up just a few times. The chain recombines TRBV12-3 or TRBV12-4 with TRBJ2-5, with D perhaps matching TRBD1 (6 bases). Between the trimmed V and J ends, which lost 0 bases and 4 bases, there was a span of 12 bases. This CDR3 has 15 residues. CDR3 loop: CASSLAGAPSETQYF. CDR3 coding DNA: TGTGCCAGCAGTTTAGCGGGGGCCCCGTCAGAGACCCAGTACTTC.